Shown below are 10 T cell receptor beta chains from a single sample sequenced in a study of T cell repertoires in cytomegalovirus infection. TCRdb used MiXCR to reprocess the reads, holding one entry per CDR3 protein. This table has hundreds of thousands of distinct CDR3 sequences, around 9.1% appearing once. Sequenced sample: PBMCs. The source is a human donor in good health (CMV status not recorded). Some clones in this sample may be carry-over from other donors' samples.

This clonotype was counted ten times or more. The chain uses TRBV12-3 or TRBV12-4 and TRBJ2-2; the D is unclear. CDR3 length: 15 amino acids. The V and J ends lost 5 bases and 1 base respectively, with 11 bases between them. CDR3 sequence reads: CASSRRHVNTGELFF. CDR3 DNA: TGTGCCAGCAGTCGCCGACACGTGAACACCGGGGAGCTGTTTTTT.

This clonotype has ten or more counts. This chain connects TRBV6-4 to TRBJ2-1; the match to TRBD1 covers 7 bases. V lost 4 bases, J lost 9 bases, and 6 bases stayed unmatched. From germline, CDR1 is MRHNA and CDR2 SNTAGT. The length of the CDR3 is 13 residues. The CDR3 nucleotides read TGTGCCAGCAGTGTAAACAGGGGTGTTGAGCAGTTCTTC. Its protein is CASSVNRGVEQFF.

The table lists this clonotype with many counts. The chain combines TRBV7-9 with TRBJ1-1; 8 bases match TRBD1. CDR3 size: 12 residues. Germline V gives CDR1 SEHNR, CDR2 FQNEAQ (reference sequence). V lost 4 bases to trimming and J lost 7 bases; unmatched junction nucleotides: 2. CDR3 DNA: TGTGCCAGCAGCTGGACAGGGTTTGAAGCTTTCTTT. This gives the protein CASSWTGFEAFF.

The table lists this clonotype with many counts. The rearrangement joins TRBV12-3 or TRBV12-4 to TRBJ2-7; D could derive from TRBD1 or TRBD2 (5 bases each). CDR3 length equals 14 residues. Between the trimmed V and J ends, which lost 3 bases and 3 bases, there was a span of 12 bases. The CDR3 spells CASSFPGRNYEQYV. The DNA of the CDR3 is TGTGCCAGCAGTTTTCCGGGACGGAACTACGAGCAGTACGTC.

This clonotype was recorded a few times. The V call is TRBV13, the J call TRBJ2-6; D could derive from TRBD1 or TRBD2 (6 bases each). The germline CDR1 and CDR2 sequences are PRHDT and FYEKMQ (reference sequence). V was shortened by 3 bases and J by 1 base, with 13 bases between the two germline ends. The CDR3 runs to 17 residues. In DNA form, the CDR3 reads TGTGCCAGCAGCTTCTCCCCGGGGGCATCTGGGGCCAACGTCCTGACTTTC. Translated: CASSFSPGASGANVLTF.

The chain links TRBV3-1 to TRBJ2-1; the match to TRBD1 covers 7 bases. V trimming: 4 bases; J trimming: 6 bases; junction bases outside the gene matches: 18. The CDR3 is 18 residues long. Germline CDR1 is LGHDT and CDR2 is YNNKEL (reference sequence). The CDR3 nucleotides read TGTGCCAGCAGCCGTTTCAAGACAATGACAGGGCTTAGCAATGAGCAGTTCTTC. It specifies CASSRFKTMTGLSNEQFF.

This clonotype appeared many times. DNA of the CDR3: TGTGCCAGCAGTCTAACCGGGACAGGGTTCGGTACGCAGTATTTT. Its translation is CASSLTGTGFGTQYF. The chain has TRBV12-3 or TRBV12-4 and TRBJ2-3; 9 bases line up with TRBD1. The CDR3 covers 15 residues. V gave up 5 bases and J gave up 8 bases; unmatched junction bases: 11.

In its sample, this clonotype was seen many times. This chain links TRBV18 with TRBJ1-1; 9 positions agree with TRBD1. Trimming at V came to 2 bases and at J to 6 bases, leaving 4 bases not matched to a gene. The CDR3 sequence is 14 residues long. The germline CDR1 and CDR2 sequences are KGHSH and LQKENI. The CDR3 is CASSPGTGSPEAFF. CDR3 bases: TGTGCCAGCTCACCAGGGACAGGGTCCCCTGAAGCTTTCTTT.

This clonotype was detected many times. The chain uses TRBV10-3 and TRBJ2-7; 9 bases map to TRBD1. The germline CDR1 and CDR2 sequences are ENHRY and SYGVKD. The CDR3 runs to 15 residues. V was pared by 4 bases and J by 3 bases, with 7 bases of the junction left unmatched. CDR3: CAISGSGQGLYEQYF. In DNA form, the CDR3 reads TGTGCCATCAGTGGTTCGGGACAGGGCCTCTACGAGCAGTACTTC.

Concerning this clonotype itself: Just one base apart from a much larger clone, this may be a read error. The rearrangement uses TRBV5-6 and TRBJ2-7, with D hard to call. Per the germline V gene, CDR1 is SGHDT and CDR2 is YYEEEE. V was shortened by 0 bases and J by 9 bases, with 13 bases between the two germline ends. CDR3 size: 13 residues. The CDR3 protein is CASSLGTSNGQYF. DNA for the CDR3: TGTGCCAGCAGCTTGGGGACGAGTAACGGGCAGTACTTC. Full variable domain (outside the CDR3, taken from reference TRBV5-6 and TRBJ2-7): DAGVTQSPTHLIKTRGQQVTLRCSPKSGHDTVSWYQQALGQGPQFIFQYYEEEERQRGNFPDRFSGHQFPNYSSELNVNALLLGDSALYLCASSLGTSNGQYFGPGTRLTVT.